This TCR beta chain came from a study of shared clonotypes between healthy human individuals. Study conclusions and caveats: Among the subsets, naive ones generally showed larger estimated richness than memory ones.

TCRdb keeps only in-frame clones here, not all; method: immunoSEQ multiplex PCR. The sample shows about 600,000 clones, around 97% of them seen only once. In regard to this clone: The antigen remains undetermined. This specimen includes other DNA sequences encoding the same CDR3.

Germline V lookup: CDR1 SGDLS, CDR2 YYNGEE. V lost 0 bases to trimming and J lost 2 bases, with 4 bases between them. The CDR3 loop spans 13 amino acids. The investigators split CD4+ cells into a CD45RA+ naive subset and a CD45RA-negative memory subset. Sequenced: naive CD4+ T cells sorted from blood. Sample subset: CD45RA+ positively selected. This rearrangement joins TRBV9 to TRBJ2-3; D gene ambiguous. The TCR comes from a woman in her 30s in good health. DNA of the CDR3: TGTGCCAGCAGCGTAGGAGACACAGATACGCAGTATTTT. Translated: CASSVGDTDTQYF.